The source of this T cell receptor beta chain is a study of Ad26.COV2.S vaccination and SARS-CoV-2 variants. Findings and limits, study-wide: Relative to placebo recipients, vaccine recipients exhibited elevated spike-specific TCR breadth. Assessments of TCR breadth and depth may have underestimated the total T cell responses.

The treatment denotes: 15 to 20 received Ad26.COV2.S at low or high dose, single or two shots; roughly five received placebo; per-sample allocation not given. Collection of the samples took place on day 63 after the first injection of vaccine or placebo. An Ad26 vector carrying the Wuhan-strain SARS-CoV-2 spike served as the vaccine. CDR3 length: 15 amino acids. Germline CDR1 and CDR2: SEHNR and FQNEAQ (reference sequence). Trimming took 8 bases from V and 1 from J, leaving 17 bases between them. As regards this clone: Its antigen is undetermined.

Method: immunoSEQ multiplex PCR; TCRdb's copy keeps in-frame clones and lacks some. The profile shows around 300,000 clones, 85% to 90% of them singletons. V and J are TRBV7-9 and TRBJ1-1; unclear D gene. This clonotype was obtained from a person aged 18-65 years who received the Ad26.COV2.S COVID-19 vaccine or a placebo. The material was peripheral blood, obtained in a trial of Ad26.COV2.S vaccine versus placebo. CDR3 protein: CASAVSGRRNTEAFF. The CDR3 DNA sequence: TGTGCCAGCGCGGTTTCAGGACGGCGGAACACTGAAGCTTTCTTT. Together with reference TRBV7-9 and TRBJ1-1, the CDR3 gives the full variable domain: DTGVSQNPRHKITKRGQNVTFRCDPISEHNRLYWYRQTLGQGPEFLTYFQNEAQLEKSRLLSDRFSAERPKGSFSTLEIQRTEQGDSAMYLCASAVSGRRNTEAFFGQGTRLTVV.